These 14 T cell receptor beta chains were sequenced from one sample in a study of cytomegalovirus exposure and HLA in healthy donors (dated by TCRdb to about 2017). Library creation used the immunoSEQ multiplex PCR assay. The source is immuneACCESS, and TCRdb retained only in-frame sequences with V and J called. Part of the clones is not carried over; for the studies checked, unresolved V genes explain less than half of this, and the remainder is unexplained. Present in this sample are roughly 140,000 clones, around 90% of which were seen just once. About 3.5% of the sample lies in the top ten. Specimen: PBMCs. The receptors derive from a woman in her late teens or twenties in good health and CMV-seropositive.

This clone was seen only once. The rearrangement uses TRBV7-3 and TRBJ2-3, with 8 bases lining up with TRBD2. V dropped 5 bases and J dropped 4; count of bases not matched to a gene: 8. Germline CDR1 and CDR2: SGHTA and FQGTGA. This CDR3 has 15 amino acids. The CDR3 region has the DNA TGTGCCAGCAGCCCTTATAGCGGGAAAGCAGATACGCAGTATTTT. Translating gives CASSPYSGKADTQYF.

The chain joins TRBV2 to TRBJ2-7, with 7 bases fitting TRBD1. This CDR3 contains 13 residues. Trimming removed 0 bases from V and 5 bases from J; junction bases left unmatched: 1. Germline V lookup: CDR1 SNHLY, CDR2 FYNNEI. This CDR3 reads CASSEAGGHEQYF. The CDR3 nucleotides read TGTGCCAGCAGTGAAGCAGGGGGCCACGAGCAGTACTTC.

The CDR3 sequence: CASSFGNYGYTF. For the CDR3, the DNA is TGTGCCAGCAGCTTCGGTAACTATGGCTACACCTTC. This rearrangement joins TRBV7-9 to TRBJ1-2; D gene unclear. Germline assignment: CDR1 SEHNR and CDR2 FQNEAQ (reference sequence). The CDR3 is made up of 12 amino acids. V was cut by 3 bases and J by 1 base, with 3 bases left in between. Using reference TRBV7-9 and TRBJ1-2 for the parts outside the CDR3, the full variable domain is DTGVSQNPRHKITKRGQNVTFRCDPISEHNRLYWYRQTLGQGPEFLTYFQNEAQLEKSRLLSDRFSAERPKGSFSTLEIQRTEQGDSAMYLCASSFGNYGYTFGSGTRLTVV.

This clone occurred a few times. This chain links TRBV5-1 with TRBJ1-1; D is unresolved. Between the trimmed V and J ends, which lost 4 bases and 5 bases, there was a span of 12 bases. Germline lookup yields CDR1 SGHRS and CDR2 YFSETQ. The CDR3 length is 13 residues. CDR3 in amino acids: CASSPKPGTEAFF. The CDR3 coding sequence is TGCGCCAGCAGCCCGAAGCCGGGAACTGAAGCTTTCTTT. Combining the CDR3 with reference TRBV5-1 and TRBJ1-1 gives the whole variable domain KAGVTQTPRYLIKTRGQQVTLSCSPISGHRSVSWYQQTPGQGLQFLFEYFSETQRNKGNFPGRFSGRQFSNSRSEMNVSTLELGDSALYLCASSPKPGTEAFFGQGTRLTVV.

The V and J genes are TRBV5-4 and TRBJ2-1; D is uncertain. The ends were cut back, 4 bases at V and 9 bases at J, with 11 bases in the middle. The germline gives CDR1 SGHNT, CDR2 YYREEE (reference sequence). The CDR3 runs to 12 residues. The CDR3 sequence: CASSLRIGEQFF. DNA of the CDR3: TGTGCCAGCAGCCTGAGAATTGGTGAGCAGTTCTTC.

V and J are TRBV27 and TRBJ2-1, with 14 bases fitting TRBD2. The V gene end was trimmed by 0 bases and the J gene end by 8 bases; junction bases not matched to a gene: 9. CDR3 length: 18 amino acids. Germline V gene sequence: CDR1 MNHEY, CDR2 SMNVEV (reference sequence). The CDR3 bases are TGTGCCAGCAGTTTATCCCCGGGACTAGCGGGAGAAGGCGATGAGCAGTTCTTC. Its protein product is CASSLSPGLAGEGDEQFF.

The CDR3 loop reads CASSLTGGETQYF. The CDR3 DNA reads as TGCGCCAGCAGCTTGACAGGGGGAGAGACCCAGTACTTC. This chain links TRBV5-1 with TRBJ2-5; 8 nucleotides agree with TRBD1. This CDR3 is 13 amino acids long. The V gene's germline CDR1 is SGHRS and CDR2 YFSETQ. After removal of 1 base from V and 4 bases from J, the junction contained 0 bases not matched to a gene. The full variable domain, in which reference TRBV5-1 and TRBJ2-5 provide the parts outside the CDR3, is KAGVTQTPRYLIKTRGQQVTLSCSPISGHRSVSWYQQTPGQGLQFLFEYFSETQRNKGNFPGRFSGRQFSNSRSEMNVSTLELGDSALYLCASSLTGGETQYFGPGTRLLVL.

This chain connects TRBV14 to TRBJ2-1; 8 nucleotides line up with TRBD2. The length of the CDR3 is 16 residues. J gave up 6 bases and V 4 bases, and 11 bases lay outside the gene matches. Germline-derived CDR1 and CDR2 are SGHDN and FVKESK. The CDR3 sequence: CASSPVAGTKPNEQFF. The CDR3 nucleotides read TGTGCCAGCAGCCCCGTAGCGGGAACCAAACCCAATGAGCAGTTCTTC.

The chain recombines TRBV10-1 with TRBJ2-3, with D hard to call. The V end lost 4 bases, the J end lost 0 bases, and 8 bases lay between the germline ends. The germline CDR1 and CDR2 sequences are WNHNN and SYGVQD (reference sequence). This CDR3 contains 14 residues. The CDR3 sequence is CASSVASSTDTQYF. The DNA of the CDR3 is TGCGCCAGCAGTGTGGCTAGTAGCACAGATACGCAGTATTTT.

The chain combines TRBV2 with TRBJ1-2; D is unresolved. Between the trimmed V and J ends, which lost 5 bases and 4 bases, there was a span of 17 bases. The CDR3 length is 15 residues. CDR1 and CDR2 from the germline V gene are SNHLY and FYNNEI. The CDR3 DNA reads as TGTGCCAGCAGTCTAGTGGGCTCCGAGGGCTATGGCTACACCTTC. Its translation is CASSLVGSEGYGYTF.

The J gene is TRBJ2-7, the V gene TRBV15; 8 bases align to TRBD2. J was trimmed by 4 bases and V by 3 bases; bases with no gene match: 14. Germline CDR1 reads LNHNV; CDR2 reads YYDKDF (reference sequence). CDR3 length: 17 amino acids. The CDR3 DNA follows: TGTGCCACCAGCAGTCTTGGAGCGGGAGCGACCAAGTACGAGCAGTACTTC. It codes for CATSSLGAGATKYEQYF.

CDR3 in DNA: TGTGCCATCAGGGAGGGGGCAGACACTGAAGCTTTCTTT. Amino acid sequence: CAIREGADTEAFF. The rearrangement joins TRBV10-3 to TRBJ1-1; 7 bases align to TRBD1. Germline V CDR1 and CDR2: ENHRY, SYGVKD. After removal of 6 bases from V and 3 bases from J, the junction contained 4 bases not matched to a gene. This CDR3 has 13 amino acids.

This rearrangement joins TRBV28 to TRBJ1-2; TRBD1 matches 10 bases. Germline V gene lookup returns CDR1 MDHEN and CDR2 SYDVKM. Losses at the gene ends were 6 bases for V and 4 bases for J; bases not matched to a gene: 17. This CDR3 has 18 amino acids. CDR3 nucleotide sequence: TGTGCCAGCAGCCCCAGTTGGGGACAGGGGTATCTCTTCTATGGCTACACCTTC. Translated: CASSPSWGQGYLFYGYTF.

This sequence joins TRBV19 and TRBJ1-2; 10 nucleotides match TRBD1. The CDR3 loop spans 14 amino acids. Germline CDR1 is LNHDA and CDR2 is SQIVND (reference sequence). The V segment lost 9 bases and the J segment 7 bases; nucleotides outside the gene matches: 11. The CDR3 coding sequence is TGTGCCAGCCTACCGGGACAGGGGATAGGTGGCTACACCTTC. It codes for CASLPGQGIGGYTF.